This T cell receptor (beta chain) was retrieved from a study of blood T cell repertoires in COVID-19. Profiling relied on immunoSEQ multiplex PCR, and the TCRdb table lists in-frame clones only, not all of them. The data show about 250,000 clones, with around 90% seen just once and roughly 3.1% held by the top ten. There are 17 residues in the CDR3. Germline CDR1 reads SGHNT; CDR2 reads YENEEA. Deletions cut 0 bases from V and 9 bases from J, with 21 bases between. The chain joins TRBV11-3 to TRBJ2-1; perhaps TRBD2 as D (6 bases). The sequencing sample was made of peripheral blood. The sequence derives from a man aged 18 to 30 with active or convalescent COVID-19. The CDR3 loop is CASSLDPLAGIRGEQFF. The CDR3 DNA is TGTGCCAGCAGCTTAGATCCGCTCGCGGGGATTAGGGGTGAGCAGTTCTTC.